The 7 T cell receptor beta chains below all came from one sample that was sequenced in a study of blood T cell repertoires in COVID-19. Produced via immunoSEQ multiplex PCR; TCRdb's table is partial and in-frame only. The table records under 200,000 clones, more than 75% of them present only once. The sequenced sample was peripheral blood. The receptor source for this set is a man aged 65 to 85 with acute or convalescent COVID-19.

The J gene is TRBJ2-6, the V gene TRBV2; a weak D match, TRBD1 (5 bases). The CDR3 covers 17 residues. Germline CDR1 is SNHLY and CDR2 is FYNNEI. V lost 4 bases and J 3 bases, leaving 16 bases between the germline ends. The CDR3 sequence: CASSVRGPQGGANVLTF. The DNA of the CDR3 is TGTGCCAGCAGTGTAAGAGGTCCTCAGGGTGGGGCCAACGTCCTGACTTTC.

The rearrangement joins TRBV28 to TRBJ2-5; 13 bases are a match to TRBD2. The CDR3 loop spans 16 amino acids. V trimming: 3 bases; J trimming: 3 bases; junction bases outside the gene matches: 4. Germline V gene data show CDR1 as MDHEN and CDR2 as SYDVKM. Here the CDR3 reads CASSFGTSGVEETQYF. The DNA of the CDR3 is TGTGCCAGCAGTTTCGGGACTAGCGGGGTCGAAGAGACCCAGTACTTC.

This clone was counted only a few times. The rearrangement joins TRBV5-1 to TRBJ2-7; possible D gene TRBD1, 6 bases. This CDR3 contains 13 residues. V shed 1 base and J shed 5 bases, with 10 bases lying between them. The germline V gene has CDR1 SGHRS and CDR2 YFSETQ. CDR3 coding DNA: TGCGCCAGCAGCTTGTCAGGGGAAAACGAGCAGTACTTC. It translates to CASSLSGENEQYF.

This chain connects TRBV5-1 to TRBJ2-3; 7 bases line up with TRBD2. Trimming removed 4 bases from V and 0 bases from J; junction bases left unmatched: 5. CDR1 and CDR2 from the germline V gene are SGHRS and YFSETQ. This CDR3 has 15 amino acids. CDR3 DNA: TGCGCCAGCAGCGTCCTAGCGGTTAGCACAGATACGCAGTATTTT. Its protein is CASSVLAVSTDTQYF.

This clone was picked up many times. The rearrangement uses TRBV10-1 and TRBJ2-5; no reliable D call. V was cut by 2 bases and J by 0 bases, with 4 bases left in between. Germline V CDR1 and CDR2: WNHNN, SYGVQD (reference sequence). The CDR3 totals 13 residues. CDR3 coding DNA: TGCGCCAGCAGTGAGGGCCACCAAGAGACCCAGTACTTC. Translation gives CASSEGHQETQYF.

The chain couples TRBV5-1 to TRBJ2-5, with 12 bases matching TRBD1. V gave up 3 bases and J gave up 3 bases; unmatched junction bases: 6. The V gene's germline CDR1 is SGHRS and CDR2 YFSETQ. The CDR3 has 16 residues. For the CDR3, the DNA is TGCGCCAGCAGCTCGAGGGGGACAGGGGGCGAAGAGACCCAGTACTTC. Translation gives CASSSRGTGGEETQYF.

In its sample, this clone was seen once. This chain uses TRBV28 with TRBJ2-4; weak D call: TRBD2 (6 bases). The germline CDR1 and CDR2 sequences are MDHEN and SYDVKM. Trimming removed 7 bases from V and 0 bases from J, with 19 bases in between. This CDR3 contains 17 residues. The chain's CDR3 is CASNLRAEGLAKNIQYF. The DNA for the CDR3 is TGTGCCAGCAACTTAAGAGCGGAGGGGTTAGCCAAAAACATTCAGTACTTC.